What follows are 7 T cell receptor beta chains derived from one specimen sequenced in a study of Ad26.COV2.S vaccination and SARS-CoV-2 variants. Some clones are missing from TCRdb's copy, which holds only in-frame ones; the method was immunoSEQ multiplex PCR. The table lists roughly 420,000 clones, approximately 87% of them singletons. Treatment defined: over 15 received Ad26.COV2.S at low or high dose, single or two shots; about 5 received placebo; per-sample allocation not given. The samples were gathered on day 63 after the first injection of vaccine or placebo. Material: peripheral blood, obtained in a trial of Ad26.COV2.S vaccine versus placebo. All receptors come from a person between 18 and 65 years old who received the Ad26.COV2.S COVID-19 vaccine or a placebo.

Here the CDR3 DNA reads TGTGCCAGCAGCTTAGTATCAGGGGAAAACTATGGCTACACCTTC. Translated: CASSLVSGENYGYTF. The rearrangement uses TRBV7-2 and TRBJ1-2; D may be TRBD1 (6 bases). The CDR3 has 15 residues. V shed 1 base and J shed 2 bases, with 11 bases lying between them. Germline V gene sequence: CDR1 SGHTA, CDR2 FQGNSA.

The rearrangement links TRBV11-2 to TRBJ1-1; the match to TRBD1 covers 11 bases. CDR1 and CDR2 (germline): SGHAT, FQNNGV. V lost 4 bases and J lost 5; bases outside the gene matches: 9. This CDR3 spans 16 amino acids. In nucleotides, the CDR3 is TGTGCCAGCAGCTCCCCGGACAGGGGGCGTCAAACTGAAGCTTTCTTT. Protein product: CASSSPDRGRQTEAFF. The full variable domain, rest sourced from reference TRBV11-2 and TRBJ1-1, is EAGVAQSPRYKIIEKRQSVAFWCNPISGHATLYWYQQILGQGPKLLIQFQNNGVVDDSQLPKDRFSAERLKGVDSTLKIQPAKLEDSAVYLCASSSPDRGRQTEAFFGQGTRLTVV.

This clone was recorded once. This sequence joins TRBV29-1 and TRBJ1-1, with D possibly TRBD1 on 5 matching bases. Germline CDR1 is SQVTM and CDR2 is ANQGSEA. CDR3 length: 15 residues. V was trimmed by 4 bases and J by 1 base, leaving 16 bases between them. For the CDR3, the DNA is TGCAGCGTTGTTGGTCTGGGACTTACGAACACTGAAGCTTTCTTT. It is translated as CSVVGLGLTNTEAFF.

The chain couples TRBV27 to TRBJ1-2; no clear D gene. The CDR3 consists of 13 residues. Germline lookup yields CDR1 MNHEY and CDR2 SMNVEV (reference sequence). V was pared by 2 bases and J by 3 bases, with 7 bases between. This CDR3 reads CASSLRSYYGYTF. In DNA, the CDR3 is TGTGCCAGCAGTTTAAGGAGCTACTATGGCTACACCTTC.

The count of this clone is one. The V gene is TRBV7-2, the J gene TRBJ2-5, with a weak D call TRBD2 (5 bases). This CDR3 region has 14 residues. Germline-derived CDR1 and CDR2 are SGHTA and FQGNSA. V was pared by 4 bases and J by 5 bases, with 14 bases between. CDR3 in DNA: TGTGCCAGCAGCTCCCAAGCGGCGGAGGAGACCCAGTACTTC. The encoded protein is CASSSQAAEETQYF.

This sequence joins TRBV28 and TRBJ1-2, with TRBD1 as a possible D gene (5 bases). With 4 bases removed from V and 4 bases from J, the gap between germline ends came to 13 bases. The CDR3 totals 14 residues. Germline assignment: CDR1 MDHEN and CDR2 SYDVKM. CDR3 in amino acids: CASSSVRGGYGYTF. The CDR3 coding sequence is TGTGCCAGCAGTTCGGTGAGGGGCGGCTATGGCTACACCTTC.

This clone was detected once. J is TRBJ2-3 and V is TRBV7-2, with TRBD2 matching over 12 bases. The CDR3 covers 17 residues. The V segment lost 5 bases and the J segment 1 base; nucleotides outside the gene matches: 7. Germline V gene sequence: CDR1 SGHTA, CDR2 FQGNSA. The DNA of the CDR3 is TGTGCCAGCAGCCCCACACGGACTAGCGGGGGCACAGATACGCAGTATTTT. Translation gives CASSPTRTSGGTDTQYF.